This TCR beta chain stems from a study of blood T cells in healthy people across ages. The V gene's germline CDR1 is MNHNS and CDR2 SASEGT. This CDR3 comprises 13 residues. Trimming removed 3 bases from V and 8 bases from J, with 13 bases in between. With a J-beta primer mix and a sample-barcoded 5' primer, a second PCR ran 7 to 11 cycles. Each cDNA was tagged by a template-switch adaptor containing 12 random nucleotides. TCRdb analysed the 5' RACE reads with MiXCR anew, one entry per CDR3 protein. The sample yields about 930,000 distinct CDR3 sequences, approximately 32% seen once. Extracted total RNA amounted to at least 5.5 micrograms for each sample. These records were also assigned to another study, of T cells of mothers and their children.

This receptor was taken from a woman in her 40s in good health. This chain joins TRBV6-1 and TRBJ1-2; D gene ambiguous. Sequencing was carried out using blood. CDR3 sequence (DNA): TGTGCCAGCAGTGATTGGGATGCGTACGGCTACACCTTC. Translating it yields CASSDWDAYGYTF.